A single T cell receptor (beta chain) is shown here with its context. This specimen belongs to a study of OX40 agonist ivuxolimab in advanced cancers. Sequenced by immunoSEQ multiplex PCR; TCRdb stores in-frame clones only, minus some. The sample includes about 60,000 clones, about nine tenths of them seen just once. Trimming took 0 bases from V and 7 from J, leaving 14 bases between them. Germline V gives CDR1 SGDLS, CDR2 YYNGEE. The CDR3 extends over 15 amino acids. The TCR sequence derives from an adult with an advanced solid tumor such as melanoma, head and neck, liver or kidney cancer. The sequencing here drew on CD4+ or CD8+ T cells sorted from blood, taken in a trial of the OX40 agonist ivuxolimab. The chain carries TRBV9 and TRBJ2-1; a weak D match, TRBD2 (6 bases). CDR3 nucleotides: TGTGCCAGCAGCGTAGGCGGGATTACGTATAATGAGCAGTTCTTC. It codes for CASSVGGITYNEQFF.